Listed here are 18 T cell receptor beta chains from one sample, sequenced in a study of identical twins. From the 5' RACE reads, TCRdb called clonotypes with MiXCR, one entry per CDR3 protein. The table lists 500,000 to 650,000 distinct CDR3 sequences, approximately 20% of them singletons, with approximately 0.49% in the top ten. The sample also formed part of further work on yellow fever vaccine responses in identical twins.

Material for sequencing was CD4+ T cells sorted from blood. The receptors come from a woman aged 18-29 years in good health.

J is TRBJ2-5 and V is TRBV29-1; 10 bases align to TRBD2. In germline, CDR1 is SQVTM, CDR2 ANQGSEA. The V segment lost 3 bases and the J segment 9 bases; nucleotides outside the gene matches: 13. The CDR3 has 15 amino acids. CDR3 in amino acids: CSVEVAGGRVGAQYF. DNA for the CDR3: TGCAGCGTTGAGGTAGCGGGGGGAAGAGTTGGGGCCCAGTACTTC.

This clonotype was observed a handful of times. The chain employs TRBV9 and TRBJ2-1; 7 bases map to TRBD2. The CDR3 loop spans 14 amino acids. V was pared by 4 bases and J by 8 bases, with 9 bases of the junction left unmatched. Germline V lookup: CDR1 SGDLS, CDR2 YYNGEE. In DNA, the CDR3 is TGTGCCAGCAGCTTAGCGGGTGGTAGTGATGAGCAGTTCTTC. Its translation is CASSLAGGSDEQFF.

This clonotype was seen only a few times. This sequence joins TRBV5-1 and TRBJ2-7, with D unclear. Germline CDR1 SGHRS, CDR2 YFSETQ. The CDR3 totals 13 residues. V dropped 0 bases and J dropped 9 bases, with 13 bases sitting between them. Here the CDR3 reads CASSLESRSWQYF. In nucleotides, the CDR3 is TGCGCCAGCAGCTTGGAGTCAAGGAGTTGGCAGTACTTC.

This clonotype was counted a few times. V gene TRBV12-3 or TRBV12-4 combines with J gene TRBJ2-7, with TRBD2 matching over 8 bases. Trimming at V came to 6 bases and at J to 6 bases, leaving 10 bases not matched to a gene. The CDR3 has 14 amino acids. The DNA for the CDR3 is TGTGCCAGCAGCTCGGGGGGGAAGCGGCGCGAGCAGTACTTC. It translates to CASSSGGKRREQYF.

This chain connects TRBV20-1 to TRBJ1-1; TRBD1 matches 7 bases. V shed 6 bases and J 4 bases; nucleotides not matched to a gene: 20. This CDR3 contains 17 residues. Germline-derived CDR1 and CDR2 are DFQATT and SNEGSKA (reference sequence). CDR3 region: CSAHRLPLQGMSTEAFF. DNA for the CDR3: TGCAGTGCCCACCGTCTCCCACTACAGGGGATGAGCACTGAAGCTTTCTTT.

The J gene is TRBJ1-2, the V gene TRBV20-1; perhaps TRBD1 as D (5 bases). Germline CDR1 and CDR2: DFQATT and SNEGSKA (reference sequence). Trimming pared 0 bases from V and 1 base from J, leaving 15 bases between. There are 16 residues in the CDR3. CDR3 loop: CSARDRQGLVNYGYTF. CDR3 coding DNA: TGCAGTGCTAGAGATAGGCAGGGACTAGTTAACTATGGCTACACCTTC.

This clonotype was picked up a small number of times. The rearrangement links TRBV15 to TRBJ2-1, with TRBD1 as a possible D gene (5 bases). Germline V lookup: CDR1 LNHNV, CDR2 YYDKDF (reference sequence). The CDR3 loop spans 19 amino acids. The V end was cut by 3 bases, the J end by 2 bases, with 23 bases between. CDR3 residues: CATSSPPTRQRKAYNEQFF. CDR3 nucleotide sequence: TGTGCCACCAGCAGCCCCCCCACGCGACAGAGAAAGGCCTACAATGAGCAGTTCTTC. The variable domain in full, with the rest retrieved from reference TRBV15 and TRBJ2-1, is DAMVIQNPRYQVTQFGKPVTLSCSQTLNHNVMYWYQQKSSQAPKLLFHYYDKDFNNEADTPDNFQSRRPNTSFCFLDIRSPGLGDTAMYLCATSSPPTRQRKAYNEQFFGPGTRLTVL.

This clonotype showed up just a few times. The chain joins TRBV29-1 to TRBJ1-1, with 7 bases matching TRBD1. V gave up 6 bases and J gave up 1 base; unmatched junction bases: 2. Germline V gives CDR1 SQVTM, CDR2 ANQGSEA. CDR3 length: 12 amino acids. The CDR3 region has the DNA TGCAGCGTAGGGGGCGCGAACACTGAAGCTTTCTTT. This gives the protein CSVGGANTEAFF.

The chain employs TRBV20-1 and TRBJ2-5; TRBD1 agrees at 7 bases. Germline trimming cut 5 bases from V and 1 base from J; bases unmatched to any gene: 4. In germline, CDR1 is DFQATT, CDR2 SNEGSKA (reference sequence). This CDR3 is built from 13 residues. The CDR3 nucleotides are TGCAGTGCTGAGGCAGGGGGCCAAGAGACCCAGTACTTC. It encodes CSAEAGGQETQYF.

This clonotype was seen once. In DNA, the CDR3 is TGTGCCAGCAGTGATCGAGCGGGAGGATCGAATGAGCAGTTCTTC. Its protein product is CASSDRAGGSNEQFF. The V and J genes are TRBV7-6 and TRBJ2-1; 9 bases match TRBD2. This CDR3 has 15 residues. Germline CDR1 and CDR2: SGHVS and FNYEAQ. J was trimmed by 7 bases and V by 6 bases; bases with no gene match: 10.

This clonotype turned up a few times. The chain joins TRBV6-1 to TRBJ2-3; 7 bases are shared with TRBD2. After removal of 2 bases from V and 4 bases from J, the junction contained 3 bases not matched to a gene. This CDR3 spans 14 amino acids. From germline, CDR1 is MNHNS and CDR2 SASEGT. CDR3 in DNA: TGTGCCAGCAGTGAACGGGAGGTGGCAGATACGCAGTATTTT. This codes for CASSEREVADTQYF.

This clonotype showed up just a few times. CDR3 bases: TGTGCCAGCAGGGGGGGGGCCCATGAGCAGTTCTTC. Protein: CASRGGAHEQFF. The chain links TRBV28 to TRBJ2-1; weak D call: TRBD2 (7 bases). Germline lookup yields CDR1 MDHEN and CDR2 SYDVKM. This CDR3 is 12 amino acids long. The V and J ends lost 6 bases and 8 bases respectively, with 11 bases between them.

This clonotype occurred a few times. The chain employs TRBV20-1 and TRBJ1-1, with D unclear. Trimming stripped 8 bases from V and 0 bases from J, with 16 bases between. Looked up from germline, CDR1 is DFQATT and CDR2 is SNEGSKA (reference sequence). This CDR3 contains 14 residues. CDR3 nucleotides: TGCAGTTCAAAAGGGAATCGGATGAACACTGAAGCTTTCTTT. Translated: CSSKGNRMNTEAFF.

The chain is built from TRBV2 and TRBJ2-2; D is possibly TRBD1 (6 bases). The CDR3 covers 15 residues. V was clipped by 9 bases and J by 3 bases, with 17 bases between them. Looked up from germline, CDR1 is SNHLY and CDR2 is FYNNEI. CDR3 in DNA: TGTGCCAGTAAACAGGGCAGTTTGGACACCGGGGAGCTGTTTTTT. This translates into CASKQGSLDTGELFF.

This rearrangement joins TRBV12-3 or TRBV12-4 to TRBJ2-7; D is possibly TRBD1 (6 bases). Trimming stripped 5 bases from V and 5 bases from J, with 16 bases between. This CDR3 has 14 residues. CDR3 region: CASSTGTSLDEQYF. In DNA form, the CDR3 reads TGTGCCAGCAGTACAGGGACATCCCTCGACGAGCAGTACTTC.

This clonotype was detected many times. V gene TRBV13 combines with J gene TRBJ1-2, with D unresolved. Trimming removed 5 bases from V and 10 bases from J, with 11 bases in between. The CDR3 runs 11 residues. Germline CDR1 PRHDT, CDR2 FYEKMQ (reference sequence). The CDR3 DNA is TGTGCCAGCAGCGATAGAGGCACCTACACCTTC. Protein sequence: CASSDRGTYTF.

The gene calls are TRBV5-1 and TRBJ2-1; 9 nucleotides align to TRBD2. Trimming removed 2 bases from V and 9 bases from J; junction bases left unmatched: 12. From germline, CDR1 is SGHRS and CDR2 YFSETQ. The CDR3 runs 16 residues. CDR3 amino acids: CASSFGAGGSLSEQFF. Here the CDR3 DNA reads TGCGCCAGCAGCTTTGGCGCGGGGGGGAGCTTAAGTGAGCAGTTCTTC.

At least ten counts were recorded for this clonotype. This chain links TRBV12-3 or TRBV12-4 with TRBJ1-1; TRBD1 is a possible D gene (5 bases). Trimming removed 4 bases at V and 3 bases at J, with 30 bases between. The CDR3 has 20 residues. The CDR3 nucleotides are TGTGCCAGCAGTTCGCGACAGTGGTTTTTGACCGGCGACCAGGACACTGAAGCTTTCTTT. This sequence encodes CASSSRQWFLTGDQDTEAFF.